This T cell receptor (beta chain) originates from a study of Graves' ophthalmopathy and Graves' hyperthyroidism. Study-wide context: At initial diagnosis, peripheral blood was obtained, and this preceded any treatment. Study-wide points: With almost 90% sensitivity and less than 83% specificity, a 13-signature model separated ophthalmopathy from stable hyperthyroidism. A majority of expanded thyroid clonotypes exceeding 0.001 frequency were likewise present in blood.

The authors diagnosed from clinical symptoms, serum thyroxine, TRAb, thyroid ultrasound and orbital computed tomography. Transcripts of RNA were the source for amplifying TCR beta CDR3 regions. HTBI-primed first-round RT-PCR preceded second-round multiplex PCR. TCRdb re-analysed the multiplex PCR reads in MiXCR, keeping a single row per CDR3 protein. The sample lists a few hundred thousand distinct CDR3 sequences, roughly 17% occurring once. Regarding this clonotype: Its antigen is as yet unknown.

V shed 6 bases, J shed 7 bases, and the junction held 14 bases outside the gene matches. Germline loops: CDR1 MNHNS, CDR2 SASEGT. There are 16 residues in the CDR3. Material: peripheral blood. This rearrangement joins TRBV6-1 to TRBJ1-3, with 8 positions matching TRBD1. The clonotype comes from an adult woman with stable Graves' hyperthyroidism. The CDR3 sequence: CASSLTGTGPFNTIYF. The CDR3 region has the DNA TGTGCCAGCAGCCTTACCGGGACAGGCCCTTTTAACACCATATATTTT.